One and the same sample provided the 32 T cell receptor beta chains below, sequenced in a study of T cell changes during pregnancy in multiple sclerosis. Profiling relied on immunoSEQ multiplex PCR, and the TCRdb table lists in-frame clones only, not all of them. Among around 80,000 clones, roughly 96% were seen once, and the ten largest hold approximately 1%. Sequenced material: peripheral blood, taken in the second trimester of pregnancy. Receptor source: a female donor with multiple sclerosis, enrolled in a pregnancy study.

The genes are TRBV30 and TRBJ1-1; D remains ambiguous. Trimming removed 3 bases from V and 1 base from J, with 6 bases in between. This CDR3 contains 12 residues. CDR1 is GTSNPN and CDR2 is SVGIG in the germline V gene (reference sequence). The CDR3: CAWRNGNTEAFF. The CDR3 DNA reads TGTGCCTGGAGAAACGGGAACACTGAAGCTTTCTTT. Looking up the rest from reference TRBV30 and TRBJ1-1 gives the full variable domain: SQTIHQWPATLVQPVGSPLSLECTVEGTSNPNLYWYRQAAGRGLQLLFYSVGIGQISSEVPQNLSASRPQDRQFILSSKKLLLSDSGFYLCAWRNGNTEAFFGQGTRLTVV.

The rearrangement uses TRBV15 and TRBJ2-1; 12 bases map to TRBD1. CDR3 length: 16 amino acids. Germline V lookup: CDR1 LNHNV, CDR2 YYDKDF (reference sequence). The J segment lost 4 bases and the V segment lost 1 base, leaving 2 bases of the junction unmatched. CDR3 nucleotide sequence: TGTGCCACCAGCAGAGGGGGACAGGGGGCTTACAATGAGCAGTTCTTC. This encodes CATSRGGQGAYNEQFF.

This chain uses TRBV5-1 with TRBJ2-1; TRBD2 matches 10 bases. This CDR3 has 15 amino acids. The junction had 2 bases not matched to a gene; V was cut back by 3 bases and J by 2 bases. Germline CDR1 and CDR2: SGHRS and YFSETQ. CDR3 sequence reads: CASSWGLATYNEQFF. The CDR3 DNA reads TGCGCCAGCAGCTGGGGACTAGCGACCTACAATGAGCAGTTCTTC.

The chain recombines TRBV11-3 with TRBJ2-7; weak D call: TRBD1 (6 bases). Germline V gives CDR1 SGHNT, CDR2 YENEEA. The V end was cut by 5 bases, the J end by 0 bases, with 8 bases between. This CDR3 has 13 amino acids. CDR3 sequence (DNA): TGTGCCAGCAGCGGACAGAACTCCTACGAGCAGTACTTC. It yields the protein CASSGQNSYEQYF.

The chain is built from TRBV7-9 and TRBJ2-2, with 10 bases aligning to TRBD1. Trimming at V came to 5 bases and at J to 0 bases, leaving 9 bases not matched to a gene. This CDR3 has 18 amino acids. CDR1 is SEHNR and CDR2 is FQNEAQ in the germline V gene (reference sequence). The CDR3 bases are TGTGCCAGCAGCCCCCGGGACAGGGGTCTCGCGAACACCGGGGAGCTGTTTTTT. Amino acids: CASSPRDRGLANTGELFF.

To note about this clone: Mismatch with germline at one junction end may stem from a read error. This chain links TRBV6-1 with TRBJ2-7; D is ambiguous. CDR1 is MNHNS, CDR2 SASEGT, per germline. The CDR3 length is 14 residues. CDR3 loop: CASSILNSNQQSHF. CDR3 coding DNA: TGTGCCAGCAGCATCCTTAATTCGAATCAACAGTCACACTTC.

The V and J genes are TRBV5-1 and TRBJ1-2; 9 nucleotides agree with TRBD1. V gave up 4 bases and J gave up 5 bases; unmatched junction bases: 3. Per germline, CDR1 SGHRS and CDR2 YFSETQ. The CDR3 contains 13 residues. CDR3 sequence: CASSRTGEYGYTF. Written as DNA, the CDR3 is TGCGCCAGCAGCCGGACAGGGGAATATGGCTACACCTTC. Full variable domain (outside the CDR3, taken from reference TRBV5-1 and TRBJ1-2): KAGVTQTPRYLIKTRGQQVTLSCSPISGHRSVSWYQQTPGQGLQFLFEYFSETQRNKGNFPGRFSGRQFSNSRSEMNVSTLELGDSALYLCASSRTGEYGYTFGSGTRLTVV.

The J gene is TRBJ1-1, the V gene TRBV5-1; D unclear. Germline CDR1 and CDR2: SGHRS and YFSETQ. Trimming pared 1 base from V and 1 base from J, leaving 8 bases between. The CDR3 spans 14 residues. CDR3 sequence: CASSLSLPNTEAFF. CDR3 in DNA: TGCGCCAGCAGCTTGAGCCTCCCGAACACTGAAGCTTTCTTT.

This sequence joins TRBV5-1 and TRBJ1-1, with a weak D call TRBD1 (5 bases). CDR1 is SGHRS and CDR2 is YFSETQ in the germline V gene. V lost 4 bases to trimming and J lost 5 bases, with 15 bases between them. The CDR3 is 14 amino acids. The DNA for the CDR3 is TGCGCCAGCAGCCCGGAGGCGGGGCGGACTGAAGCTTTCTTT. This sequence encodes CASSPEAGRTEAFF.

The rearrangement uses TRBV5-1 and TRBJ1-1; D gene uncertain. The germline V gene has CDR1 SGHRS and CDR2 YFSETQ. Trimming cost V 1 base and J 1 base, with 8 bases left between them. This CDR3 spans 14 amino acids. In DNA, the CDR3 is TGCGCCAGCAGCTTGTTTGTGGCGAACACTGAAGCTTTCTTT. This sequence encodes CASSLFVANTEAFF. Full variable domain (remainder filled in from reference TRBV5-1 and TRBJ1-1): KAGVTQTPRYLIKTRGQQVTLSCSPISGHRSVSWYQQTPGQGLQFLFEYFSETQRNKGNFPGRFSGRQFSNSRSEMNVSTLELGDSALYLCASSLFVANTEAFFGQGTRLTVV.

The V and J genes are TRBV6-1 and TRBJ2-5, with TRBD1 matching over 7 bases. This CDR3 region has 16 residues. Trimming removed 1 base from V and 4 bases from J; junction bases left unmatched: 9. CDR1 is MNHNS and CDR2 is SASEGT in the germline V gene. This chain's CDR3 is CASSEENRGTLETQYF. In DNA form, the CDR3 reads TGTGCCAGCAGTGAAGAGAACAGGGGTACCCTAGAGACCCAGTACTTC.

This clone occurred a few times. The chain employs TRBV6-1 and TRBJ1-2, with D uncertain. Germline CDR1 MNHNS, CDR2 SASEGT. The CDR3 sequence is 13 residues long. V was clipped by 2 bases and J by 2 bases, with 6 bases between them. The CDR3 DNA reads TGTGCCAGCAGTGAAACGCAGAACTATGGCTACACCTTC. Translating gives CASSETQNYGYTF.

This rearrangement joins TRBV21-1 to TRBJ2-7; TRBD1, the table's D call, lacks a check against the DNA. TRBV21-1 is reported as a pseudogene. The CDR3 consists of 15 residues. The CDR3 DNA follows: TGTGCCAGCAGCAGAGACAGGGGGTTCAGCGACGAGCAGTACTTC. It specifies CASSRDRGFSDEQYF.

The chain uses TRBV5-1 and TRBJ2-7, with 7 bases identical to TRBD2. This CDR3 contains 15 residues. Germline-derived CDR1 and CDR2 are SGHRS and YFSETQ. The V gene end was trimmed by 0 bases and the J gene end by 5 bases; junction bases not matched to a gene: 8. The CDR3 here is CASSLAPRERNEQYF. The DNA for the CDR3 is TGCGCCAGCAGCTTGGCCCCGCGGGAGAGGAACGAGCAGTACTTC.

This rearrangement joins TRBV13 to TRBJ2-7, with TRBD1 as a possible D gene (6 bases). CDR3 length: 14 residues. Trimming removed 5 bases from V and 3 bases from J, with 14 bases in between. Per germline, CDR1 PRHDT and CDR2 FYEKMQ (reference sequence). The CDR3 loop is CASSDRDIGYEQYF. The CDR3 nucleotides read TGTGCCAGCAGCGACCGGGACATCGGCTACGAGCAGTACTTC.

This chain joins TRBV19 and TRBJ1-1; TRBD1 aligns across 10 bases. V shed 6 bases, J shed 0 bases, and the junction held 7 bases outside the gene matches. There are 16 residues in the CDR3. Germline-derived CDR1 and CDR2 are LNHDA and SQIVND (reference sequence). CDR3 loop: CASSKRDRGMNTEAFF. DNA for the CDR3: TGTGCCAGTAGCAAAAGGGACAGGGGAATGAACACTGAAGCTTTCTTT.

The chain employs TRBV7-9 and TRBJ2-7, with D possibly TRBD2 on 5 matching bases. CDR3 length equals 16 residues. CDR1 SEHNR and CDR2 FQNEAQ come from the germline V gene (reference sequence). Trimming stripped 5 bases from V and 4 bases from J, with 21 bases between. Here the CDR3 reads CASSPRITAGNYEQYF. CDR3 DNA sequence: TGTGCCAGCAGCCCACGGATCACTGCCGGGAATTACGAGCAGTACTTC. The full variable domain, its missing parts supplied by reference TRBV7-9 and TRBJ2-7, is DTGVSQNPRHKITKRGQNVTFRCDPISEHNRLYWYRQTLGQGPEFLTYFQNEAQLEKSRLLSDRFSAERPKGSFSTLEIQRTEQGDSAMYLCASSPRITAGNYEQYFGPGTRLTVT.

The V and J genes are TRBV19 and TRBJ2-2; 7 positions match TRBD1. The J segment lost 7 bases and the V segment lost 2 bases, leaving 10 bases of the junction unmatched. From germline, CDR1 is LNHDA and CDR2 SQIVND (reference sequence). CDR3 size: 16 residues. Here the CDR3 reads CASSIKGQTPLGELFF. CDR3 DNA sequence: TGTGCCAGTAGTATAAAGGGACAGACACCTCTCGGGGAGCTGTTTTTT. The whole variable domain, filled in from reference TRBV19 and TRBJ2-2, reads DGGITQSPKYLFRKEGQNVTLSCEQNLNHDAMYWYRQDPGQGLRLIYYSQIVNDFQKGDIAEGYSVSREKKESFPLTVTSAQKNPTAFYLCASSIKGQTPLGELFFGEGSRLTVL.

The rearrangement links TRBV29-1 to TRBJ2-2, with D unclear. This CDR3 contains 13 residues. In germline, CDR1 is SQVTM, CDR2 ANQGSEA. The V and J ends lost 2 bases and 6 bases respectively, with 10 bases between them. The CDR3 DNA is TGCAGCGTTGAACGAAGTAGAGCCGGGGAGCTGTTTTTT. Its translation is CSVERSRAGELFF.

The V and J genes are TRBV19 and TRBJ2-1; 8 positions agree with TRBD1. The CDR3 extends over 15 amino acids. The V segment lost 6 bases and the J segment 4 bases; nucleotides outside the gene matches: 8. Germline loops: CDR1 LNHDA, CDR2 SQIVND (reference sequence). The CDR3 DNA follows: TGTGCCAGTAGGATTGCAGGGGGCAAATACAATGAGCAGTTCTTC. Residues: CASRIAGGKYNEQFF.

This clone was counted once. CDR3 sequence (DNA): TGTGCCATCAGTGACCCTCTAGCGGGAAGCTCCCAAGAGACCCAGTACTTC. This translates into CAISDPLAGSSQETQYF. V gene TRBV10-3 combines with J gene TRBJ2-5, with TRBD2 matching 9 bases. The ends lost 3 bases at V and 1 base at J; junction bases unmatched: 9. The CDR3 consists of 17 residues. Germline lookup yields CDR1 ENHRY and CDR2 SYGVKD.

This clone was found a few times. The chain couples TRBV2 to TRBJ1-4, with 11 bases lining up with TRBD1. Germline lookup yields CDR1 SNHLY and CDR2 FYNNEI. There are 14 residues in the CDR3. V lost 3 bases, J lost 11 bases, and 5 bases stayed unmatched. The CDR3 here is CASSDGQGAWKLFF. CDR3 bases: TGTGCCAGCAGTGACGGACAGGGGGCATGGAAACTGTTTTTT.

The genes are TRBV30 and TRBJ2-7, with TRBD2 as a possible D gene (6 bases). Per germline, CDR1 GTSNPN and CDR2 SVGIG (reference sequence). The CDR3 extends over 15 amino acids. V lost 5 bases, J lost 6 bases, and 23 bases lay in between. In nucleotides, the CDR3 is TGTGCCTGGGGGGCTCTAGCGCCTGGACTCGGCGAGCAGTACTTC. It yields the protein CAWGALAPGLGEQYF.

The chain joins TRBV25-1 to TRBJ2-5; 12 bases fit TRBD2. The germline CDR1 and CDR2 sequences are MGHDK and SYGVNS. The V and J ends lost 6 bases and 5 bases, in that order; junction bases with no gene match: 13. This CDR3 is 17 amino acids long. The CDR3, as DNA: TGTGCCAGCAGCGGCCTACGGACTAGCGGGGCCCTGGAGACCCAGTACTTC. Amino acid sequence: CASSGLRTSGALETQYF.

The chain recombines TRBV9 with TRBJ2-5; 13 bases line up with TRBD2. The CDR3 runs 17 residues. CDR1 SGDLS and CDR2 YYNGEE come from the germline V gene. Unmatched junction bases numbered 10, after V lost 4 bases and J lost 4 bases. The CDR3 DNA is TGTGCCAGCAGCTTCGGACTAGCGGGAGCTAGTGGAGAGACCCAGTACTTC. Encoded protein: CASSFGLAGASGETQYF.

The chain couples TRBV5-5 to TRBJ1-5, with unresolved D. CDR3 length: 15 amino acids. With 0 bases removed from V and 2 bases from J, the gap between germline ends came to 9 bases. CDR1 SGHKS and CDR2 YYEKEE come from the germline V gene (reference sequence). The CDR3 DNA reads as TGTGCCAGCAGCTTGGGACTGGATGGCAATCAGCCCCAGCATTTT. Its translation is CASSLGLDGNQPQHF.

V is TRBV28 and J is TRBJ1-3, with 7 bases identical to TRBD1. This CDR3 spans 15 amino acids. With 4 bases clipped from V and 0 bases from J, the junction kept 3 bases outside the gene matches. Germline CDR1 and CDR2: MDHEN and SYDVKM. The CDR3 is CASSYRGSSGNTIYF. The CDR3 nucleotides read TGTGCCAGCAGTTACAGGGGCAGCTCTGGAAACACCATATATTTT.

This chain links TRBV19 with TRBJ1-4; TRBD1 aligns across 7 bases. The CDR3 runs to 15 residues. Germline lookup yields CDR1 LNHDA and CDR2 SQIVND (reference sequence). V was pared by 4 bases and J by 5 bases, with 7 bases of the junction left unmatched. CDR3 residues: CASSKGTALNEKLFF. Here the CDR3 DNA reads TGTGCCAGTAGTAAGGGGACAGCTTTGAATGAAAAACTGTTTTTT.

This rearrangement joins TRBV5-1 to TRBJ2-2; TRBD1 aligns across 7 bases. V shed 2 bases and J 6 bases; nucleotides not matched to a gene: 10. The CDR3 runs to 16 residues. CDR1 is SGHRS and CDR2 is YFSETQ in the germline V gene. In DNA, the CDR3 is TGCGCCAGCAGCTTCGGTACAGGGGTCGGTTCCGGGGAGCTGTTTTTT. Amino acids: CASSFGTGVGSGELFF.

This sequence joins TRBV7-2 and TRBJ1-5; TRBD1 might be the D (5 bases). Germline loops: CDR1 SGHTA, CDR2 FQGNSA. The CDR3 has 13 amino acids. Trimming pared 2 bases from V and 5 bases from J, leaving 7 bases between. DNA for the CDR3: TGTGCCAGCAGCTTAAAAGGGGATCAGCCCCAGCATTTT. Protein sequence: CASSLKGDQPQHF.

The chain employs TRBV5-1 and TRBJ2-5, with D possibly matching TRBD2 (7 bases). Germline values: CDR1 SGHRS, CDR2 YFSETQ. The CDR3 loop spans 15 amino acids. V shed 4 bases and J shed 2 bases, with 15 bases lying between them. This CDR3 is CASSQPGGLQETQYF. The DNA of the CDR3 is TGCGCCAGCAGCCAACCGGGGGGCTTACAAGAGACCCAGTACTTC.

The chain couples TRBV18 to TRBJ2-2, with TRBD2 identical over 8 bases. This CDR3 is built from 17 residues. The junction had 5 bases not matched to a gene; V was cut back by 2 bases and J by 0 bases. The germline gives CDR1 KGHSH, CDR2 LQKENI. CDR3 in amino acids: CASSPATSGANTGELFF. The CDR3 DNA reads TGTGCCAGCTCACCAGCCACTAGCGGAGCGAACACCGGGGAGCTGTTTTTT.